These 28 T cell receptor beta chains came from one sample sequenced in a study of blood T cell repertoires in COVID-19. Data came from immunoSEQ multiplex PCR; TCRdb stores just in-frame clones and leaves some out. The data show around 200,000 clones, roughly 90% seen once. Source material: PBMCs or T cells enriched from blood (not recorded which). These receptors were obtained from a woman aged 25-40 years who had recovered from COVID-19.

This sequence joins TRBV20-1 and TRBJ2-5, with D hard to call. This CDR3 spans 11 amino acids. Germline V CDR1 and CDR2: DFQATT, SNEGSKA (reference sequence). V lost 3 bases, J lost 4 bases, and 6 bases lay in between. CDR3 loop: CSASRLETQYF. Here the CDR3 DNA reads TGCAGTGCTAGCCGTCTAGAGACCCAGTACTTC.

The chain carries TRBV2 and TRBJ1-2; a weak D match, TRBD1 (5 bases). This CDR3 spans 14 amino acids. Looked up from germline, CDR1 is SNHLY and CDR2 is FYNNEI. V shed 0 bases and J shed 4 bases, with 9 bases lying between them. The CDR3 region is CASSEARGPYGYTF. CDR3 coding DNA: TGTGCCAGCAGTGAAGCGCGGGGCCCCTATGGCTACACCTTC.

This chain uses TRBV4-3 with TRBJ1-5; the D gene is possibly TRBD1 (6 bases). The CDR3 extends over 16 amino acids. V lost 4 bases, J lost 1 base, and 14 bases lay in between. CDR1 and CDR2 (germline): LGHNA, YSLEER. The CDR3 protein is CASSPGHQSSNQPQHF. For the CDR3, the DNA is TGCGCCAGCAGCCCGGGACATCAATCGAGCAATCAGCCCCAGCATTTT.

The chain links TRBV19 to TRBJ1-2, with TRBD1 matching over 9 bases. Germline V CDR1 and CDR2: LNHDA, SQIVND (reference sequence). The junction had 4 bases not matched to a gene; V was cut back by 3 bases and J by 2 bases. The CDR3 has 15 amino acids. CDR3 sequence reads: CASSIRTGDNYGYTF. The CDR3 DNA is TGTGCCAGTAGTATCCGGACAGGGGACAACTATGGCTACACCTTC.

This clone was picked up one time. This chain uses TRBV25-1 with TRBJ1-2, with a tentative D call TRBD1 (6 bases). With 7 bases removed from V and 7 bases from J, the gap between germline ends came to 16 bases. The CDR3 sequence is 13 residues long. CDR1 MGHDK and CDR2 SYGVNS come from the germline V gene. As DNA, the CDR3 is TGTGCCAGCATCCCCCCTGGGGGGGCTGGCTACACCTTC. It specifies CASIPPGGAGYTF.

This sequence joins TRBV7-2 and TRBJ1-1; D unclear. The CDR3 has 14 amino acids. V was clipped by 6 bases and J by 5 bases, with 16 bases between them. CDR1 is SGHTA and CDR2 is FQGNSA in the germline V gene. This chain's CDR3 is CASRFNNRGTEAFF. CDR3 coding DNA: TGTGCCAGCAGATTTAACAACCGGGGAACTGAAGCTTTCTTT.

The genes are TRBV7-2 and TRBJ2-7; 7 bases match TRBD1. CDR3 size: 16 residues. V lost 1 base to trimming and J lost 1 base; unmatched junction nucleotides: 7. Per germline, CDR1 SGHTA and CDR2 FQGNSA. The CDR3 sequence: CASSLDRQGVSYEQYF. The CDR3 region has the DNA TGTGCCAGCAGCTTAGACCGACAGGGTGTTTCCTACGAGCAGTACTTC.

This clone showed up just once. V gene TRBV4-3 combines with J gene TRBJ2-1; TRBD2 aligns across 7 bases. Trimming cost V 0 bases and J 5 bases; bases outside gene matches: 4. The CDR3 totals 15 residues. Germline CDR1 and CDR2: LGHNA and YSLEER. The CDR3 DNA sequence: TGCGCCAGCAGCCAAGAGGTGACTAGCCACAATGAGCAGTTCTTC. Encoded protein: CASSQEVTSHNEQFF.

The rearrangement links TRBV6-5 to TRBJ2-2; possible D gene TRBD1, 6 bases. V lost 0 bases and J lost 7, with 15 bases in between. CDR3 length equals 16 residues. Germline CDR1 and CDR2: MNHEY and SVGAGI. CDR3 in amino acids: CASSYSSGGAGGELFF. CDR3 sequence (DNA): TGTGCCAGCAGTTACTCGAGTGGGGGCGCAGGCGGGGAGCTGTTTTTT.

The rearrangement joins TRBV7-2 to TRBJ2-3; 9 bases line up with TRBD2. CDR1 is SGHTA, CDR2 FQGNSA, per germline. The CDR3 runs to 15 residues. The V and J ends lost 4 bases and 2 bases, in that order; junction bases with no gene match: 4. The DNA of the CDR3 is TGTGCCAGCAGCTCGCGGGAGGGATTCACAGATACGCAGTATTTT. It yields the protein CASSSREGFTDTQYF.

The chain recombines TRBV4-2 with TRBJ1-3, with no clear D. CDR3 size: 15 residues. The ends were cut back, 0 bases at V and 1 base at J, with 7 bases in the middle. The germline CDR1 and CDR2 sequences are LGHNA and YNFKEQ. As DNA, the CDR3 is TGTGCCAGCAGCCAAGATCTACAGTCTGGAAACACCATATATTTT. This codes for CASSQDLQSGNTIYF.

The chain joins TRBV9 to TRBJ2-3; 12 positions agree with TRBD2. J gave up 6 bases and V 0 bases, and 11 bases lay outside the gene matches. Germline CDR1 reads SGDLS; CDR2 reads YYNGEE. This CDR3 region has 18 residues. The CDR3 is CASSVGTRTSGVQDTQYF. In DNA, the CDR3 is TGTGCCAGCAGCGTAGGAACCCGGACTAGCGGGGTTCAGGATACGCAGTATTTT.

The chain links TRBV7-3 to TRBJ2-2; D is possibly TRBD1 (5 bases). Trimming removed 5 bases at V and 4 bases at J, with 11 bases between. The CDR3 has 14 amino acids. Germline assignment: CDR1 SGHTA and CDR2 FQGTGA. This CDR3 reads CASSAGLFTGELFF. In nucleotides, the CDR3 is TGTGCCAGCAGCGCAGGGTTGTTCACCGGGGAGCTGTTTTTT.

This rearrangement joins TRBV7-3 to TRBJ1-1; 7 bases map to TRBD1. V trimming: 3 bases; J trimming: 7 bases; junction bases outside the gene matches: 8. The CDR3 consists of 14 residues. Germline V gene lookup returns CDR1 SGHTA and CDR2 FQGTGA. CDR3 nucleotide sequence: TGTGCCAGCAGCTTCATCATACAGGGGATTGAAGCTTTCTTT. Residues: CASSFIIQGIEAFF.

This chain joins TRBV12-3 or TRBV12-4 and TRBJ1-2; D not certain. V lost 6 bases to trimming and J lost 1 base, with 3 bases between them. This CDR3 region has 11 residues. The CDR3 spells CASRLNYGYTF. CDR3 coding DNA: TGTGCCAGCAGACTTAACTATGGCTACACCTTC.

CDR3 sequence (DNA): TGTGCCATCAGTGAGGGACGGGAAACTGAAGCTTTCTTT. Translated: CAISEGRETEAFF. The J gene is TRBJ1-1, the V gene TRBV10-3; no firm D call. V lost 2 bases and J lost 5, with 9 bases in between. The CDR3 consists of 13 residues. Germline V gene sequence: CDR1 ENHRY, CDR2 SYGVKD.

The CDR3 DNA sequence: TGCGCCAGCAGCCAAGGACAGTTGAAGACCCAGTACTTC. As protein: CASSQGQLKTQYF. The rearrangement links TRBV4-1 to TRBJ2-5; maybe TRBD1 (5 bases). This CDR3 has 13 amino acids. Germline V CDR1 and CDR2: MGHRA, YSYEKL. Trimming left V 1 base short and J 6 bases short, with 9 bases between.

V and J are TRBV5-1 and TRBJ2-2; 7 bases match TRBD2. The V gene end was trimmed by 3 bases and the J gene end by 6 bases; junction bases not matched to a gene: 8. The CDR3 loop spans 15 amino acids. Germline CDR1 is SGHRS and CDR2 is YFSETQ. The CDR3 sequence is CASSSLSAGAGELFF. The CDR3 bases are TGCGCCAGCAGCTCCCTCAGCGCGGGGGCCGGGGAGCTGTTTTTT. The full variable domain, completed using reference TRBV5-1 and TRBJ2-2, is KAGVTQTPRYLIKTRGQQVTLSCSPISGHRSVSWYQQTPGQGLQFLFEYFSETQRNKGNFPGRFSGRQFSNSRSEMNVSTLELGDSALYLCASSSLSAGAGELFFGEGSRLTVL.

The chain is built from TRBV25-1 and TRBJ1-2; TRBD1 matches at 10 bases. Per the germline V gene, CDR1 is MGHDK and CDR2 is SYGVNS. J gave up 8 bases and V 1 base, and 16 bases lay outside the gene matches. The length of the CDR3 is 18 residues. The CDR3 sequence: CASSEWGTGVGVYDGYTF. In DNA form, the CDR3 reads TGTGCCAGCAGTGAATGGGGGACAGGGGTGGGGGTTTATGACGGCTACACCTTC.

V gene TRBV5-1 combines with J gene TRBJ1-2, with D tentatively TRBD1 (6 bases). V lost 0 bases to trimming and J lost 8 bases, with 14 bases between them. This CDR3 region has 14 residues. Germline V lookup: CDR1 SGHRS, CDR2 YFSETQ. This CDR3 is CASSLAVRGHGYTF. The CDR3 DNA reads TGCGCCAGCAGCTTGGCGGTGCGGGGGCACGGCTACACCTTC.

The chain employs TRBV6-2 or TRBV6-3 and TRBJ1-5; D gene ambiguous. Germline assignment: CDR1 MNHEY and CDR2 SVGEGT. This CDR3 is 14 amino acids long. V was trimmed by 7 bases and J by 1 base, leaving 11 bases between them. CDR3 amino acids: CASIPRESNQPQHF. The DNA of the CDR3 is TGTGCCAGCATCCCACGGGAGAGCAATCAGCCCCAGCATTTT.

The rearrangement uses TRBV2 and TRBJ2-1, with 12 positions matching TRBD2. Germline values: CDR1 SNHLY, CDR2 FYNNEI. The CDR3 has 17 amino acids. Trimming at V came to 4 bases and at J to 3 bases, leaving 7 bases not matched to a gene. CDR3 bases: TGTGCCAGCAGTGGACGACTAGCGGGGGAACTCTACAATGAGCAGTTCTTC. Translated: CASSGRLAGELYNEQFF.

This sequence joins TRBV12-3 or TRBV12-4 and TRBJ1-5; D is possibly TRBD1 (5 bases). The CDR3 loop spans 13 amino acids. Trimming removed 3 bases from V and 9 bases from J, with 12 bases in between. The CDR3 DNA is TGTGCCAGCAGTTTGTCCAGGGAAGGGCCCCAGCATTTT. Its translation is CASSLSREGPQHF.

The CDR3 sequence: CASSLDRAGGLSEQFF. DNA of the CDR3: TGTGCCAGCAGCTTAGATCGGGCGGGGGGGCTGAGTGAGCAGTTCTTC. V is TRBV11-2 and J is TRBJ2-1; 9 bases fit TRBD2. J was trimmed by 9 bases and V by 0 bases; bases with no gene match: 9. The CDR3 spans 16 residues. CDR1 is SGHAT, CDR2 FQNNGV, per germline.

This CDR3 reads CASSLTLNTEAFF. The CDR3 DNA reads TGCGCCAGCAGCTTGACACTGAACACTGAAGCTTTCTTT. This sequence joins TRBV5-1 and TRBJ1-1; D is unresolved. Per the germline V gene, CDR1 is SGHRS and CDR2 is YFSETQ. Trimming removed 1 base at V and 0 bases at J, with 4 bases between. The CDR3 contains 13 residues.

The CDR3 nucleotides read TGCGCCAGCAGCTTGGGGTTGGGGACTGTCAGCTATGGCTACACCTTC. Translated, it gives CASSLGLGTVSYGYTF. The chain couples TRBV5-1 to TRBJ1-2, with D tentatively TRBD1 (5 bases). Looked up from germline, CDR1 is SGHRS and CDR2 is YFSETQ. Trimming left V 0 bases short and J 4 bases short, with 16 bases between. CDR3 length: 16 amino acids.

The gene calls are TRBV12-3 or TRBV12-4 and TRBJ1-1; D is unclear. V lost 8 bases and J 7 bases, leaving 14 bases between the germline ends. The CDR3 sequence is 12 residues long. CDR3 loop: CASWTSPYEAFF. The CDR3 nucleotides are TGTGCCAGCTGGACTTCACCCTATGAAGCTTTCTTT.

The chain employs TRBV5-1 and TRBJ1-5; D possibly corresponds to TRBD1 (5 bases). Trimming removed 3 bases at V and 1 base at J, with 11 bases between. Germline V CDR1 and CDR2: SGHRS, YFSETQ. There are 15 residues in the CDR3. The DNA for the CDR3 is TGCGCCAGCAGCTCAACAGGAGCCAGCAATCAGCCCCAGCATTTT. It yields the protein CASSSTGASNQPQHF.